Presented here are 31 T cell receptor beta chains from one specimen sequenced in a study of T cells in Graves' hyperthyroidism and ophthalmopathy. What was amplified from RNA transcripts were TCR beta CDR3 regions. TCR CDR3 underwent first-round RT-PCR with the HTBI primer set. TCRdb redid the calling of the multiplex PCR reads with MiXCR, one entry per CDR3 protein. The table includes about 400,000 distinct CDR3 sequences, roughly 25% detected once. The sequencing input was blood. These receptors were taken from a man aged 50-60 years with Graves' hyperthyroidism.

This chain connects TRBV11-3 to TRBJ2-2, with TRBD2 identical over 9 bases. The junction had 12 bases not matched to a gene; V was cut back by 10 bases and J by 6 bases. CDR3 length equals 15 residues. Germline CDR1 reads SGHNT; CDR2 reads YENEEA. The CDR3 coding sequence is TGTGCCACCCAGTGGGCGGGAGGGCAGGCCGGGGAGCTGTTTTTT. Translated, it gives CATQWAGGQAGELFF.

The V and J genes are TRBV6-1 and TRBJ2-7; 9 bases match TRBD2. The CDR3 spans 13 residues. Germline lookup yields CDR1 MNHNS and CDR2 SASEGT. J was trimmed by 3 bases and V by 9 bases; bases with no gene match: 6. In nucleotides, the CDR3 is TGTGCCAGTCAAGCGGGAGGAAACTACGAGCAGTACTTC. As protein: CASQAGGNYEQYF.

The chain has TRBV2 and TRBJ2-2, with 8 bases matching TRBD2. The CDR3 consists of 15 residues. Unmatched junction bases numbered 9, after V lost 8 bases and J lost 4 bases. Germline assignment: CDR1 SNHLY and CDR2 FYNNEI. CDR3 sequence: CASSQQAGATGELFF. CDR3 in DNA: TGTGCCAGCTCCCAGCAAGCGGGGGCCACCGGGGAGCTGTTTTTT.

V usage is TRBV12-3 or TRBV12-4 and J usage is TRBJ2-4, with D possibly TRBD1 on 6 matching bases. The CDR3 is made up of 14 amino acids. With 2 bases removed from V and 7 bases from J, the gap between germline ends came to 12 bases. The CDR3 loop is CASSLMPGANIQYF. CDR3 coding DNA: TGTGCCAGCAGTTTAATGCCAGGGGCGAACATTCAGTACTTC.

This clonotype was recorded a few times. V usage is TRBV3-1 and J usage is TRBJ2-3; 8 bases are shared with TRBD2. Trimming cost V 0 bases and J 4 bases; bases outside gene matches: 9. In germline, CDR1 is LGHDT, CDR2 YNNKEL (reference sequence). The CDR3 is 17 residues long. CDR3 amino acids: CASSQESSGSLSDTQYF. The CDR3 nucleotides read TGTGCCAGCAGCCAAGAATCAAGCGGGAGTCTGTCAGATACGCAGTATTTT.

This clonotype was detected many times. This chain links TRBV11-2 with TRBJ2-5; tentatively, D is TRBD1 (6 bases). Trimming took off 5 bases at V and 5 bases at J, with 12 bases between the two ends. Germline assignment: CDR1 SGHAT and CDR2 FQNNGV. CDR3 length: 13 amino acids. The CDR3 sequence: CASSIQGGETQYF. The DNA of the CDR3 is TGTGCCAGCAGCATACAGGGTGGCGAGACCCAGTACTTC. The variable domain in full, with the rest retrieved from reference TRBV11-2 and TRBJ2-5, is EAGVAQSPRYKIIEKRQSVAFWCNPISGHATLYWYQQILGQGPKLLIQFQNNGVVDDSQLPKDRFSAERLKGVDSTLKIQPAKLEDSAVYLCASSIQGGETQYFGPGTRLLVL.

V and J are TRBV5-1 and TRBJ2-7; TRBD1 matches 7 bases. CDR1 SGHRS and CDR2 YFSETQ come from the germline V gene. The ends lost 4 bases at V and 0 bases at J; junction bases unmatched: 7. The CDR3 extends over 15 amino acids. DNA for the CDR3: TGCGCCAGCAGCGATACAGGGGCCGGCTCCTACGAGCAGTACTTC. This sequence encodes CASSDTGAGSYEQYF.

This chain connects TRBV7-9 to TRBJ2-7, with TRBD2 matching over 8 bases. The CDR3 consists of 21 residues. Germline CDR1 and CDR2: SEHNR and FQNEAQ (reference sequence). V dropped 0 bases and J dropped 3; count of bases not matched to a gene: 22. The CDR3: CASSLAYGTGSTSGAGYEQYF. The CDR3 bases are TGTGCCAGCAGCTTAGCGTACGGTACAGGGTCAACTAGCGGTGCCGGCTACGAGCAGTACTTC.

This clonotype has a handful of counts. V and J are TRBV12-3 or TRBV12-4 and TRBJ2-3, with D unresolved. V lost 0 bases, J lost 0 bases, and 7 bases lay in between. The CDR3 is 15 amino acids. This chain's CDR3 is CASSLAVSSTDTQYF. The DNA for the CDR3 is TGTGCCAGCAGTTTAGCAGTATCTAGCACAGATACGCAGTATTTT.

This clonotype showed up just once. V is TRBV4-1 and J is TRBJ1-4, with 7 bases fitting TRBD1. Germline V gene data show CDR1 as MGHRA and CDR2 as YSYEKL. V lost 6 bases to trimming and J lost 7 bases; unmatched junction nucleotides: 11. The CDR3 extends over 15 amino acids. The CDR3 nucleotides are TGCGCCAGCAGTGCTCAAGGGGGCGTGACTGAAAAACTGTTTTTT. Its protein is CASSAQGGVTEKLFF.

At least ten counts were recorded for this clonotype. The chain couples TRBV18 to TRBJ1-2; the D is unclear. CDR3 size: 13 residues. V lost 3 bases, J lost 8 bases, and 13 bases lay in between. From germline, CDR1 is KGHSH and CDR2 LQKENI. This CDR3 is CASSPELREGYTF. Here the CDR3 DNA reads TGTGCCAGCTCACCTGAGTTACGGGAAGGCTACACCTTC. The complete variable domain, with remaining parts taken from reference TRBV18 and TRBJ1-2, reads NAGVMQNPRHLVRRRGQEARLRCSPMKGHSHVYWYRQLPEEGLKFMVYLQKENIIDESGMPKERFSAEFPKEGPSILRIQQVVRGDSAAYFCASSPELREGYTFGSGTRLTVV.

This clonotype was recorded a few times. This could be a read error, since a much larger clone is one nucleotide away. CDR3 DNA sequence: TGTGCCAGCGTCAGAACCTACGAGCAGTACTTC. Its translation is CASVRTYEQYF. The V gene is TRBV6-1, the J gene TRBJ2-7; D is unresolved. The CDR3 is 11 amino acids. CDR1 is MNHNS and CDR2 is SASEGT in the germline V gene. V was trimmed by 8 bases and J by 2 bases, leaving 7 bases between them.

This clonotype showed up just a few times. This sequence joins TRBV10-3 and TRBJ2-1; D remains unclear. The CDR3 is made up of 11 amino acids. Deletions cut 3 bases from V and 10 bases from J, with 7 bases between. CDR1 and CDR2 (germline): ENHRY, SYGVKD. The CDR3 loop is CAISEADEQFF. The CDR3 DNA follows: TGTGCCATCAGTGAAGCCGACGAGCAGTTCTTC.

The gene calls are TRBV9 and TRBJ2-3; TRBD2 matches at 9 bases. Trimming removed 0 bases from V and 4 bases from J; junction bases left unmatched: 3. Germline V lookup: CDR1 SGDLS, CDR2 YYNGEE. The CDR3 has 15 residues. The CDR3 reads CASSVGGRGPDTQYF. DNA of the CDR3: TGTGCCAGCAGCGTAGGCGGGAGGGGTCCAGATACGCAGTATTTT.

CDR3 bases: TGTGCCAGCAATACAATACGGGCCAGGGGTCCCACTGAAGCTTTCTTT. This encodes CASNTIRARGPTEAFF. The V call is TRBV27, the J call TRBJ1-1; tentatively, D is TRBD1 (6 bases). The CDR3 is made up of 16 amino acids. Germline V gene data show CDR1 as MNHEY and CDR2 as SMNVEV (reference sequence). V was shortened by 7 bases and J by 4 bases, with 22 bases between the two germline ends.

In its sample, this clonotype was seen many times. J is TRBJ1-5 and V is TRBV28; D uncertain. This CDR3 is 14 amino acids long. In germline, CDR1 is MDHEN, CDR2 SYDVKM. V dropped 6 bases and J dropped 3 bases, with 12 bases sitting between them. CDR3 protein: CASRIDRNNQPQHF. CDR3 sequence (DNA): TGTGCCAGCAGGATTGACCGAAACAATCAGCCCCAGCATTTT.

The chain uses TRBV6-2 or TRBV6-3 and TRBJ2-1; D might be TRBD2 (6 bases). Trimming removed 5 bases from V and 9 bases from J, with 17 bases in between. The length of the CDR3 is 14 residues. Germline V gives CDR1 MNHEY, CDR2 SVGEGT. The chain's CDR3 is CASSAASMGGEQFF. The DNA of the CDR3 is TGTGCCAGCAGTGCCGCCTCGATGGGGGGTGAGCAGTTCTTC.

The chain combines TRBV19 with TRBJ2-7; D is unclear. V gave up 4 bases and J gave up 3 bases, with 7 bases separating them. The length of the CDR3 is 12 residues. Germline assignment: CDR1 LNHDA and CDR2 SQIVND (reference sequence). In DNA, the CDR3 is TGTGCCAGTAGTACTTTAGGCTACGAGCAGTACTTC. It translates to CASSTLGYEQYF.

The chain recombines TRBV20-1 with TRBJ1-2; D is undetermined. The CDR3 totals 12 residues. Trimming removed 0 bases at V and 5 bases at J, with 7 bases between. Germline V CDR1 and CDR2: DFQATT, SNEGSKA (reference sequence). DNA of the CDR3: TGCAGTGCTAGAGAAGACGAGTATGGCTACACCTTC. As protein: CSAREDEYGYTF.

This clonotype has only a few counts. V gene TRBV19 combines with J gene TRBJ2-6, with D possibly matching TRBD2 (5 bases). V was trimmed by 7 bases and J by 0 bases, leaving 10 bases between them. This CDR3 contains 15 residues. Germline CDR1 LNHDA, CDR2 SQIVND (reference sequence). The CDR3, as DNA: TGTGCCAGTAATGGCCGGGGCTCTGGGGCCAACGTCCTGACTTTC. It yields the protein CASNGRGSGANVLTF.

This clonotype showed up many times. The chain has TRBV11-2 and TRBJ2-1, with a tentative D call TRBD2 (6 bases). V lost 0 bases and J lost 4, with 10 bases in between. This CDR3 region has 15 residues. From germline, CDR1 is SGHAT and CDR2 FQNNGV. As DNA, the CDR3 is TGTGCCAGCAGCTTAGAACTAGCTGGTTACAATGAGCAGTTCTTC. Translated: CASSLELAGYNEQFF.

This clonotype was counted ten times or more. The V gene is TRBV11-1, the J gene TRBJ2-2; D not resolved. The germline V and J ends were trimmed by 3 bases and 2 bases, with 1 base remaining between them. This CDR3 is 12 amino acids long. Germline V gene sequence: CDR1 SGHAT, CDR2 FQDESV (reference sequence). As DNA, the CDR3 is TGTGCCAGCAGCTTTAACACCGGGGAGCTGTTTTTT. Protein sequence: CASSFNTGELFF.

The chain employs TRBV7-2 and TRBJ2-2; D call uncertain. This CDR3 region has 14 residues. V was cut by 3 bases and J by 7 bases, with 12 bases left in between. In germline, CDR1 is SGHTA, CDR2 FQGNSA. CDR3 DNA: TGTGCCAGCAGCTTCAGGAATTTAGGCGGGGAGCTGTTTTTT. As protein: CASSFRNLGGELFF.

CDR3 DNA: TGTGCCAGCAGTTTAAAAGGAGGGAGCGCTTACGAGCAGTACTTC. This codes for CASSLKGGSAYEQYF. The rearrangement uses TRBV12-3 or TRBV12-4 and TRBJ2-7; perhaps TRBD2 as D (6 bases). Between the trimmed V and J ends, which lost 2 bases and 4 bases, there was a span of 15 bases. This CDR3 has 15 amino acids.

This clonotype was seen at least ten times. Here the CDR3 DNA reads TGTGCCAGCCCCTCCCTCCGGGCCGGGGAGCTGTTTTTT. Translation: CASPSLRAGELFF. The chain combines TRBV18 with TRBJ2-2; D unresolved. V lost 8 bases, J lost 6 bases, and 13 bases lay in between. There are 13 residues in the CDR3. CDR1 and CDR2 from the germline V gene are KGHSH and LQKENI.

The V and J genes are TRBV10-3 and TRBJ2-5, with D possibly matching TRBD2 (6 bases). The V gene lost 3 bases and the J gene lost 5 bases, with 16 bases spanning the gap. The CDR3 consists of 15 residues. The germline V gene has CDR1 ENHRY and CDR2 SYGVKD. The CDR3 protein is CAISDGPPSGETQYF. In DNA form, the CDR3 reads TGTGCCATCAGTGACGGGCCTCCCAGCGGGGAGACCCAGTACTTC.

V gene TRBV12-3 or TRBV12-4 combines with J gene TRBJ1-3, with a possible D match to TRBD1 (6 bases). Trimming removed 5 bases at V and 7 bases at J, with 21 bases between. This CDR3 contains 16 residues. The CDR3 here is CASSKTGPQTGNTIYF. For the CDR3, the DNA is TGTGCCAGCAGTAAGACGGGACCCCAAACAGGGAACACCATATATTTT.

J is TRBJ1-2 and V is TRBV27; D unresolved. Germline lookup yields CDR1 MNHEY and CDR2 SMNVEV (reference sequence). V was shortened by 3 bases and J by 4 bases, with 9 bases between the two germline ends. The CDR3 covers 13 residues. Here the CDR3 DNA reads TGTGCCAGCAGTTTCCAGGCCCGCTATGGCTACACCTTC. It encodes CASSFQARYGYTF.

The V call is TRBV6-1, the J call TRBJ1-2; D is ambiguous. Germline V gene data show CDR1 as MNHNS and CDR2 as SASEGT. Trimming cost V 3 bases and J 0 bases, with 5 bases left between them. The CDR3 length is 13 residues. The CDR3 DNA is TGTGCCAGCAGTGACAGTCCTAACTATGGCTACACCTTC. Amino acid sequence: CASSDSPNYGYTF.

On this clonotype itself: Being one base from a much bigger clone, this may be a read error. The V and J genes are TRBV7-9 and TRBJ2-7, with 8 bases identical to TRBD2. The CDR3 extends over 16 amino acids. Germline CDR1 and CDR2: SEHNR and FQNEAQ (reference sequence). CDR3 residues: CASSTPSGSPTYERYF. The CDR3 DNA reads as TGTGCCAGCAGTACCCCTAGCGGGTCTCCTACCTACGAGCGGTACTTC.

The chain links TRBV20-1 to TRBJ1-1; D call uncertain. Germline assignment: CDR1 DFQATT and CDR2 SNEGSKA (reference sequence). The V gene lost 6 bases and the J gene lost 0 bases, with 14 bases spanning the gap. CDR3 size: 14 residues. This CDR3 is CSARRHAMNTEAFF. The CDR3 DNA follows: TGCAGTGCGAGGAGGCATGCTATGAACACTGAAGCTTTCTTT.